This T cell receptor (beta chain) stems from a study of T cells in Graves' hyperthyroidism and ophthalmopathy (dated by TCRdb to between 2018 and 2021). Background for the entire study: Peripheral blood samples were taken at the time of initial diagnosis, prior to any treatment. TCR V-J signatures able to tell the groups apart were searched for in a discovery cohort of more than 90 patients, of whom 43 had Graves' ophthalmopathy and more than 55 had stable Graves' hyperthyroidism. Whether ophthalmopathy could be predicted prospectively was tested in an independent validation cohort made up of under 20 hyperthyroidism patients plus 17 patients who later progressed to ophthalmopathy. The approximately 100 discovery patients were randomly split 7:3 into training and test sets. In addition, the study compared T-cell repertoires in thyroid tissue and in blood from roughly six Graves' hyperthyroidism patients. After blood sampling, hyperthyroidism patients were treated with methimazole at a starting dose of 30 mg daily, and ophthalmopathy patients were treated with high-dose intravenous methylprednisolone. The paper describes TCR Vbeta CDR3 sequencing of 140 or so peripheral blood samples, made up of 43 ophthalmopathy patients, around 78 hyperthyroidism patients and 17 progressor patients.

The paper as a whole reports these results and caveats: Blood samples also contained most of the expanded thyroid clonotypes (frequency above 0.001), which suggests that blood repertoires may reflect thyroid immune responses. Sample size was not statistically predetermined, and blinding of investigators to group allocation was not performed. Ophthalmopathy was separated from stable hyperthyroidism by a 13 V-J signature model, with approximately 90% sensitivity and 81% to 83% specificity obtained in cross-validation and 80%/75% obtained in testing. In validation, progression to ophthalmopathy was predicted by the model with nearly 71% sensitivity and 72% to 80% specificity, a median of about 6.8 months before onset.

The TCR beta CDR3 regions were amplified from RNA transcripts. The TCR CDR3 was subjected to a first round of RT-PCR using the HTBI primer set and the Qiagen OneStep RT-PCR kit. Libraries were constructed in a second round of multiplex PCR, after which size selection and purification were carried out. Libraries were sequenced paired-end with 100 bp reads on an Illumina HiSeq2000. The original pipeline was this. SOAPnuke was used to process the raw data, throwing out any read that contained adapters or uncalled bases, had a mean Phred below 15, or lacked an exact constant-primer or identifier match. High-quality paired reads were merged using COPE v1.2.5, and each unique nucleotide sequence was defined as a clonotype. MiTCR v1.1 was used to align clonotypes to the IMGT TRBV, TRBD and TRBJ reference segments. The analysis included only V-J combinations with a frequency above 0.0001, which together covered 99% to 99.2% of the repertoires. A TCS score was defined as the ratio of F50 (clonal expansion) to E x V (chaos), with BLOSUM62-based TCRdist applied between CDR3 peptides within each V-J. Welch's t-statistics and random forest reduced around 520 V-J features to 13, which were used in a naive Bayes classifier (R e1071). Clones were called with MiXCR by TCRdb after fastp trimmed the public reads at Q25, and only in-frame beta chains were retained. Every entry covers one CDR3 protein and lists the most common genes and DNA from its rows. The V and J calls follow TCRdb's processing rather than the paper's. The sample includes about 360,000 distinct CDR3 sequences, with 25% observed a single time. The ten largest account for 73% of the sample.

This clonotype has at least ten counts. Its antigen is unknown. The record has no base qualities; no much larger clone is one base away. A patient counted as having stable Graves' hyperthyroidism if no progression to ophthalmopathy occurred over 18 months of follow-up. Hyperthyroidism patients were newly diagnosed, with disease duration under 2 months, and aged 18 to 65 years. The study excluded patients with uncontrolled infections, other autoimmune diseases, pregnancy or lactation. Diagnoses were established on the basis of clinical symptoms, serum thyroxine and TRAb, thyroid ultrasound, and orbital computed tomography. PBMCs were separated from under 11 ml of fresh peripheral blood using Ficoll-Paque density gradient centrifugation. Trizol reagent was used to extract total RNA, and RNA quality was then checked on an Agilent 2100 Bioanalyzer. Its CDR3 holds 13 amino acids, cysteine through phenylalanine. CDR3 DNA is the only sequence kept; it has 39 bases, read in frame from the first base. V loses 4 bases of germline sequence and J loses 4 bases, and the interval between the two ends is 8 bases. Looking up the germline V gene (reference sequence) yields CDR1 LGHDT and CDR2 YNNKEL.

Sequenced material: blood. The chain is assembled from TRBV3-1 and TRBJ1-3; the D gene cannot be resolved reliably. This sequence was found in a man aged 50-60 years with Graves' hyperthyroidism. In nucleotides, the sequence is TGTGCCAGCAGCCGAGGCCCGGGAAACACCATATATTTT. Translated, this gives CASSRGPGNTIYF.